This paragraph reports one T cell receptor (beta chain). Its antigen is undetermined. V was pared by 5 bases and J by 6 bases, with 13 bases of the junction left unmatched. In germline, CDR1 is MDHEN, CDR2 SYDVKM. This CDR3 has 15 amino acids. The sample belongs to a study of circulating and synovial CD4+ cells in juvenile arthritis. Study outcomes and limitations: Compared with bulk blood, circulating pathogenic-like lymphocytes shared substantially more CDR3 sequences with synovial T cells. Overlap with synovium rose as more T cells were sequenced. CPL versus bulk CD4 samples: T cell genome counts differed by at least an order of magnitude.

Libraries were prepared by immunoSEQ multiplex PCR; TCRdb keeps only in-frame clonotypes and omits some of them. The repertoire holds tens of thousands of clones, with less than 97% as singletons. The TCR originated in a human donor with juvenile idiopathic arthritis. Sequenced material: CD4+ T cells from blood. The chain uses TRBV28 and TRBJ2-7, with 7 bases matching TRBD2. This CDR3 reads CASSAAGLLVGEQYF. CDR3 in DNA: TGTGCCAGCAGTGCGGCGGGACTACTTGTAGGCGAGCAGTACTTC.